The clone carrying this T cell receptor (beta chain) was seen at least ten times. Its antigen is as yet unknown. The entry originates in a study of T cells in Graves' hyperthyroidism and ophthalmopathy. RNA transcripts served as the template for amplifying TCR beta CDR3 regions. Researchers ran a first-round RT-PCR on the TCR CDR3 using the HTBI primer set. Each CDR3 protein gets one entry after TCRdb re-called the multiplex PCR reads with MiXCR. The table lists about 300,000 distinct CDR3 sequences, less than 30% of them singletons. Study-level points and caveats: Model-based prediction identified ophthalmopathy a median around 6.5 months prior to its onset.

Trimming stripped 3 bases from V and 1 base from J, with 6 bases between. The CDR3 spans 13 residues. The V gene is TRBV12-3 or TRBV12-4, the J gene TRBJ1-1, with TRBD1 as a possible D gene (5 bases). Sequenced sample: blood. The clonotype originates from a middle-aged man with Graves' hyperthyroidism that later progressed to Graves' ophthalmopathy. This chain's CDR3 is CASSFDRNTEAFF. CDR3 bases: TGTGCCAGCAGTTTTGACAGGAACACTGAAGCTTTCTTT.